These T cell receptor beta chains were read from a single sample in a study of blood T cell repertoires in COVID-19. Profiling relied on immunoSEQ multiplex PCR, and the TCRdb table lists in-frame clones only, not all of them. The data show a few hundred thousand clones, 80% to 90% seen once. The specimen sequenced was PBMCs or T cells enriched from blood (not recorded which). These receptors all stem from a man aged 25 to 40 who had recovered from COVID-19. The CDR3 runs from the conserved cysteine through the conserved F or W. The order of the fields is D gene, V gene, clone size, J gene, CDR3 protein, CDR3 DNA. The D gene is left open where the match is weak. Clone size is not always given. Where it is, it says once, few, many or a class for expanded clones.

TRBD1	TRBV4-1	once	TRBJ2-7	CASSQYSGQGYEQYF	TGCGCCAGCAGCCAATACTCGGGACAGGGCTACGAGCAGTACTTC
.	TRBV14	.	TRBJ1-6	CASSSKIQNNSPLHF	TGTGCCAGCAGCTCCAAAATACAGAATAATTCACCCCTCCACTTT
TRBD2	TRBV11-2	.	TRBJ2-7	CASSLDRGVYEQYF	TGTGCCAGCAGCTTAGATCGGGGGGTCTACGAGCAGTACTTC
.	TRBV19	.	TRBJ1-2	CASSPRGNYGYTF	TGTGCCAGTAGTCCACGGGGGAACTATGGCTACACCTTC
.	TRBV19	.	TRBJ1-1	CASSISQGRTEAFF	TGTGCCAGTAGTATCTCCCAGGGAAGGACTGAAGCTTTCTTT
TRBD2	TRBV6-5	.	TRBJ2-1	CASSFLAGPYNEQFF	TGTGCCAGCAGTTTCCTAGCGGGGCCCTACAATGAGCAGTTCTTC
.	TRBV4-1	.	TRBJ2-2	CASSQPQGGGPGGELFF	TGCGCCAGCAGCCAGCCCCAAGGGGGAGGGCCGGGCGGGGAGCTGTTTTTT
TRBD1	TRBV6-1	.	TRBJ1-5	CASSEGQGFFDSNQPQHF	TGTGCCAGCAGTGAGGGACAGGGGTTTTTTGATAGCAATCAGCCCCAGCATTTT
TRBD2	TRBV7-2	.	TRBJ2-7	CASSFPPLTSGPPPYEQYF	TGTGCCAGCAGCTTTCCCCCTCTAACTAGCGGACCCCCACCGTACGAGCAGTACTTC
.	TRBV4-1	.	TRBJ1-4	CASSQWGPNEKLFF	TGCGCCAGCAGCCAGTGGGGGCCAAATGAAAAACTGTTTTTT